Listed here are 10 T cell receptor beta chains from one sample, sequenced in a study of T-cell memory formation after mild COVID-19. Each CDR3 protein gets one entry after TCRdb re-called the 5' RACE reads with MiXCR. The sample lists under 550,000 distinct CDR3 sequences, roughly 18% occurring once. Sequenced sample: PBMCs or a T cell subset sorted from them (not recorded which). Receptors originate from an adult woman who had mild COVID-19 (a few samples of this study predate the infection). Cell type and time point are not known.

The rearrangement uses TRBV7-2 and TRBJ1-5; possibly TRBD1 for D (6 bases). From germline, CDR1 is SGHTA and CDR2 FQGNSA. This CDR3 has 15 amino acids. V was trimmed by 6 bases and J by 0 bases, leaving 12 bases between them. In DNA, the CDR3 is TGTGCCAGCAGTCCACAGGGCCTTAGCAATCAGCCCCAGCATTTT. As protein: CASSPQGLSNQPQHF. The complete variable domain, with remaining parts taken from reference TRBV7-2 and TRBJ1-5, reads GAGVSQSPSNKVTEKGKDVELRCDPISGHTALYWYRQSLGQGLEFLIYFQGNSAPDKSGLPSDRFSAERTGGSVSTLTIQRTQQEDSAVYLCASSPQGLSNQPQHFGDGTRLSIL.

The gene calls are TRBV12-3 or TRBV12-4 and TRBJ2-2; 7 bases align to TRBD1. After removal of 6 bases from V and 7 bases from J, the junction contained 14 bases not matched to a gene. The CDR3 is 16 residues long. CDR3 in DNA: TGTGCCAGCAGCCTGGGGACAGCCCGAACGGGCGGGGAGCTGTTTTTT. It is translated as CASSLGTARTGGELFF.

The V call is TRBV6-4, the J call TRBJ2-1; no clear D. CDR1 is MRHNA, CDR2 SNTAGT, per germline. The CDR3 covers 15 residues. V was shortened by 5 bases and J by 3 bases, with 14 bases between the two germline ends. CDR3 nucleotides: TGTGCCAGCAGTTCTATCACCCGGGTCTACAATGAGCAGTTCTTC. It translates to CASSSITRVYNEQFF.

V gene TRBV21-1 combines with J gene TRBJ2-7; TRBD1 was called by the table and not checked on the DNA. TRBV21-1 is tagged as a pseudogene. The CDR3 has 10 amino acids. Here the CDR3 reads CASSLRDSHF. CDR3 sequence (DNA): TGTGCCAGCAGCTTACGGGACAGCCACTTC.

The V call is TRBV5-1, the J call TRBJ2-6; perhaps TRBD2 as D (5 bases). This CDR3 comprises 17 residues. Germline CDR1 SGHRS, CDR2 YFSETQ. The ends were cut back, 2 bases at V and 0 bases at J, with 12 bases in the middle. The CDR3 DNA is TGCGCCAGCAGCTTCCCCTCGAGGGACTCTGGGGCCAACGTCCTGACTTTC. It translates to CASSFPSRDSGANVLTF.

V and J are TRBV20-1 and TRBJ2-1; D is unresolved. Trimming pared 0 bases from V and 7 bases from J, leaving 10 bases between. This CDR3 has 13 residues. The germline gives CDR1 DFQATT, CDR2 SNEGSKA (reference sequence). CDR3 bases: TGCAGTGCTAGAGAGTTGTTTTCGAATGAGCAGTTCTTC. It yields the protein CSARELFSNEQFF.

This clonotype has a single count. The CDR3 spells CATSDWTGYQPQHF. The CDR3 coding sequence is TGTGCCACCAGTGATTGGACAGGATATCAGCCCCAGCATTTT. This rearrangement joins TRBV24-1 to TRBJ1-5, with 7 nucleotides matching TRBD1. Looked up from germline, CDR1 is KGHDR and CDR2 is SFDVKD. After removal of 2 bases from V and 5 bases from J, the junction contained 2 bases not matched to a gene. The CDR3 is 14 amino acids.

Many counts were recorded for this clonotype. The V gene is TRBV30, the J gene TRBJ2-1; D is perhaps TRBD2 (7 bases). The CDR3 runs to 13 residues. Looked up from germline, CDR1 is GTSNPN and CDR2 is SVGIG (reference sequence). V was shortened by 4 bases and J by 5 bases, with 12 bases between the two germline ends. CDR3: CAWNREGNNEQFF. CDR3 bases: TGTGCCTGGAACAGGGAGGGTAACAATGAGCAGTTCTTC.

This chain joins TRBV4-2 and TRBJ2-7, with D perhaps assigned TRBD1 or TRBD2 (6 bases each). Trimming left V 0 bases short and J 2 bases short, with 17 bases between. Per the germline V gene, CDR1 is LGHNA and CDR2 is YNFKEQ. The CDR3 length is 17 residues. The CDR3 sequence is CASSQEGGPDGAYEQYF. CDR3 DNA sequence: TGTGCCAGCAGCCAAGAGGGGGGCCCTGATGGAGCCTACGAGCAGTACTTC.

This clonotype was seen repeatedly, ten times or more. The chain carries TRBV18 and TRBJ2-1, with D perhaps TRBD2 (6 bases). The CDR3 consists of 12 residues. Germline loops: CDR1 KGHSH, CDR2 LQKENI. The ends were cut back, 3 bases at V and 15 bases at J, with 15 bases in the middle. The CDR3 DNA sequence: TGTGCCAGCTCACCCGTTGGCGGGAAGGGGTTCTTC. Protein: CASSPVGGKGFF. Looking up the rest from reference TRBV18 and TRBJ2-1 gives the full variable domain: NAGVMQNPRHLVRRRGQEARLRCSPMKGHSHVYWYRQLPEEGLKFMVYLQKENIIDESGMPKERFSAEFPKEGPSILRIQQVVRGDSAAYFCASSPVGGKGFFGPGTRLTVL.